This passage covers 8 T cell receptor beta chains from one sample sequenced in a study of human T cells and chemical hapten exposure. Indicated time point: pre-sensitization, week 0. Treatment here: therapeutic diphenylcyclopropenone sensitization with weekly scalp DPC. Using its own MiXCR run on the RACE reads, TCRdb lists one record per CDR3 protein. The sample has some 330,000 distinct CDR3 sequences, approximately 5% seen once; the top ten hold around 8%. Material: whole blood, obtained in connection with sensitization to the hapten diphenylcyclopropenone (DPC). The receptors stem from a woman between 18 and 30 years old with alopecia areata. Some clones in this sample may be carry-over from other donors' samples.

The chain employs TRBV2 and TRBJ2-5; TRBD1 is a possible D gene (5 bases). The CDR3 is made up of 14 amino acids. Germline CDR1 is SNHLY and CDR2 is FYNNEI. V dropped 6 bases and J dropped 5 bases, with 16 bases sitting between them. The CDR3 DNA reads as TGTGCCAGCAGGAGAAAGACAGTACACGAGACCCAGTACTTC. Residues: CASRRKTVHETQYF. Complete variable domain (other parts from reference TRBV2 and TRBJ2-5): EPEVTQTPSHQVTQMGQEVILRCVPISNHLYFYWYRQILGQKVEFLVSFYNNEISEKSEIFDDQFSVERPDGSNFTLKIRSTKLEDSAMYFCASRRKTVHETQYFGPGTRLLVL.

This rearrangement joins TRBV7-6 to TRBJ1-6; no definite D call. This CDR3 is 14 amino acids long. Germline-derived CDR1 and CDR2 are SGHVS and FNYEAQ. V gave up 3 bases and J gave up 4 bases, with 7 bases separating them. The CDR3 sequence is CASSFMDYNSPLHF. The CDR3 DNA sequence: TGTGCCAGCAGCTTCATGGATTATAATTCACCCCTCCACTTT.

In this sample, this clonotype turned up many times. CDR3 sequence reads: CASSLEPRTEAFF. The CDR3 nucleotides are TGCGCCAGCAGCTTGGAGCCCCGAACTGAAGCTTTCTTT. This sequence joins TRBV5-1 and TRBJ1-1; D ambiguous. CDR1 and CDR2 (germline): SGHRS, YFSETQ. The CDR3 spans 13 residues. The ends were cut back, 0 bases at V and 5 bases at J, with 8 bases in the middle.

CDR3 DNA: TGTGCCATCACCCCGGACAGGGGTCGGACTGAAGCTTTCTTT. It yields the protein CAITPDRGRTEAFF. V is TRBV10-3 and J is TRBJ1-1; 9 bases are a match to TRBD1. The CDR3 has 14 residues. Germline-derived CDR1 and CDR2 are ENHRY and SYGVKD. V gave up 7 bases and J gave up 5 bases; unmatched junction bases: 8.

This clonotype was seen repeatedly, ten times or more. The chain links TRBV10-3 to TRBJ2-7; TRBD1 agrees at 7 bases. The CDR3 extends over 14 amino acids. Trimming at V came to 8 bases and at J to 1 base, leaving 8 bases not matched to a gene. Looked up from germline, CDR1 is ENHRY and CDR2 is SYGVKD. CDR3 sequence reads: CAISSGQESYEQYF. CDR3 sequence (DNA): TGTGCCATCTCGAGCGGACAGGAATCCTACGAGCAGTACTTC.

The V call is TRBV2, the J call TRBJ1-4; the D is unclear. The ends were cut back, 3 bases at V and 8 bases at J, with 16 bases in the middle. The CDR3 sequence is 15 residues long. Germline loops: CDR1 SNHLY, CDR2 FYNNEI. This CDR3 is CASSDAGPLGEKLFF. The CDR3 region has the DNA TGTGCCAGCAGTGACGCCGGGCCCCTGGGCGAAAAACTGTTTTTT.

This clonotype was seen a few times. The chain combines TRBV15 with TRBJ1-1; D may be TRBD1 (6 bases). Trimming removed 4 bases at V and 7 bases at J, with 13 bases between. The CDR3 loop spans 13 amino acids. The germline gives CDR1 LNHNV, CDR2 YYDKDF (reference sequence). In DNA form, the CDR3 reads TGTGCCACCAGCAATTGGGGGCGCGTTGAAGCTTTCTTT. It is translated as CATSNWGRVEAFF.

This clonotype was seen at least ten times. The chain joins TRBV28 to TRBJ2-7; D remains unclear. The V end lost 5 bases, the J end lost 2 bases, and 16 bases lay between the germline ends. The CDR3 loop spans 15 amino acids. Germline CDR1 MDHEN, CDR2 SYDVKM. CDR3 bases: TGTGCCAGCAGTCCTGGCGACACCTCCCCCTACGAGCAGTACTTC. As protein: CASSPGDTSPYEQYF. Combining the CDR3 with reference TRBV28 and TRBJ2-7 gives the whole variable domain DVKVTQSSRYLVKRTGEKVFLECVQDMDHENMFWYRQDPGLGLRLIYFSYDVKMKEKGDIPEGYSVSREKKERFSLILESASTNQTSMYLCASSPGDTSPYEQYFGPGTRLTVT.